This entry lists 19 T cell receptor beta chains sequenced from one sample in a study of OX40 agonist ivuxolimab in advanced cancers. Only in-frame clones appear in the TCRdb table, and some are missing; sequencing was by immunoSEQ multiplex PCR. The repertoire consists of under 50,000 clones, with around 88% occurring once and the leading ten covering about a third. The specimen comprised CD4+ or CD8+ T cells sorted from blood, sampled in a trial of the OX40 agonist ivuxolimab. These receptors all come from an adult with an advanced solid tumor such as melanoma, head and neck, liver or kidney cancer.

J is TRBJ2-1 and V is TRBV15; D possibly corresponds to TRBD1 (5 bases). This CDR3 is built from 14 residues. The germline V and J ends were trimmed by 1 base and 8 bases, with 12 bases remaining between them. Germline V gene data show CDR1 as LNHNV and CDR2 as YYDKDF (reference sequence). Here the CDR3 reads CATSRVRRGDEQFF. CDR3 nucleotides: TGTGCCACCAGCAGAGTTCGAAGGGGCGATGAGCAGTTCTTC. The full variable domain, rest sourced from reference TRBV15 and TRBJ2-1, is DAMVIQNPRYQVTQFGKPVTLSCSQTLNHNVMYWYQQKSSQAPKLLFHYYDKDFNNEADTPDNFQSRRPNTSFCFLDIRSPGLGDTAMYLCATSRVRRGDEQFFGPGTRLTVL.

Points on this clone: An end of the junction does not agree with germline; a read error may underlie this. J is TRBJ1-4 and V is TRBV29-1; D not certain. The CDR3 sequence is 11 residues long. Germline CDR1 is SQVTM and CDR2 is ANQGSEA. CDR3 sequence (DNA): TGCAGCGTTGAAGCGGAGGTTGGCCCACAGTTT. Amino acids: CSVEAEVGPQF.

J is TRBJ1-2 and V is TRBV9; the D is unclear. The CDR3 runs 15 residues. Trimming left V 0 bases short and J 2 bases short, with 11 bases between. The germline gives CDR1 SGDLS, CDR2 YYNGEE. The CDR3 spells CASSVDTFGNYGYTF. CDR3 in DNA: TGTGCCAGCAGCGTAGACACCTTCGGGAACTATGGCTACACCTTC.

The chain joins TRBV6-4 to TRBJ1-1; tentatively, D is TRBD1 (6 bases). The CDR3 runs 12 residues. CDR1 is MRHNA and CDR2 is SNTAGT in the germline V gene. Trimming shortened V by 3 bases and J by 10 bases, and 12 bases separated the two germline ends. The CDR3 reads CASSDSTGPAFF. The CDR3 nucleotides are TGTGCCAGCAGTGATAGTACAGGGCCAGCTTTCTTT.

The CDR3 spells CASRRETTYEQYF. CDR3 in DNA: TGCGCCAGCAGGAGGGAGACCACTTACGAGCAGTACTTC. V and J are TRBV10-2 and TRBJ2-7, with a weak D call TRBD2 (5 bases). Germline values: CDR1 WSHSY, CDR2 SAAADI. The CDR3 covers 13 residues. V was shortened by 6 bases and J by 4 bases, with 13 bases between the two germline ends.

The V call is TRBV19, the J call TRBJ2-3; D could derive from TRBD1 or TRBD2 (5 bases each). Germline loops: CDR1 LNHDA, CDR2 SQIVND (reference sequence). V gave up 6 bases and J gave up 4 bases, with 14 bases separating them. CDR3 length equals 14 residues. The CDR3 sequence: CASRLSRGPDTQYF. CDR3 DNA: TGTGCCAGTAGACTGTCGAGGGGTCCAGATACGCAGTATTTT.

The chain combines TRBV6-4 with TRBJ1-1; 8 bases align to TRBD1. Germline assignment: CDR1 MRHNA and CDR2 SNTAGT. V was pared by 7 bases and J by 1 base, with 5 bases of the junction left unmatched. The length of the CDR3 is 14 residues. CDR3 residues: CASMDRVGNTEAFF. DNA of the CDR3: TGTGCCAGCATGGACAGGGTTGGGAACACTGAAGCTTTCTTT.

The V call is TRBV11-2, the J call TRBJ1-1; D is unclear. The germline V gene has CDR1 SGHAT and CDR2 FQNNGV. V was cut by 4 bases and J by 1 base, with 4 bases left in between. The CDR3 has 12 residues. The CDR3 bases are TGTGCCAGCAGCTGGGGGAACACTGAAGCTTTCTTT. Residues: CASSWGNTEAFF.

The chain employs TRBV11-2 and TRBJ2-7, with D uncertain. CDR3 size: 14 residues. Deletions cut 3 bases from V and 4 bases from J, with 13 bases between. Germline assignment: CDR1 SGHAT and CDR2 FQNNGV. This CDR3 reads CASSFSRPGYEQYF. The CDR3 DNA is TGTGCCAGCAGCTTCTCCCGACCCGGTTACGAGCAGTACTTC.

The rearrangement joins TRBV4-1 to TRBJ2-7; 8 bases are shared with TRBD1. After removal of 0 bases from V and 6 bases from J, the junction contained 7 bases not matched to a gene. CDR3 length equals 15 residues. CDR1 and CDR2 (germline): MGHRA, YSYEKL. This CDR3 reads CASSQDGQGVGEQYF. CDR3 coding DNA: TGCGCCAGCAGCCAAGACGGACAGGGTGTCGGCGAGCAGTACTTC.

A single count supports this clone. The rearrangement links TRBV7-9 to TRBJ2-7; D is tentatively TRBD1 or TRBD2 (5 bases each). Germline V gene data show CDR1 as SEHNR and CDR2 as FQNEAQ (reference sequence). V dropped 5 bases and J dropped 5 bases, with 28 bases sitting between them. The CDR3 runs 18 residues. The CDR3 DNA follows: TGTGCCAGCAGCCCCCGGCGGGTGGGTGGCGAGGGGATCCACGAGCAGTACTTC. This codes for CASSPRRVGGEGIHEQYF.

DNA for the CDR3: TGTGCCAGCAGCTCACTCCGCGGACTAGCGGGGGGCCTATACGAGCAGTACTTC. Translating it yields CASSSLRGLAGGLYEQYF. The chain recombines TRBV7-9 with TRBJ2-7; 14 bases are a match to TRBD2. Germline CDR1 reads SEHNR; CDR2 reads FQNEAQ (reference sequence). The V segment lost 4 bases and the J segment 4 bases; nucleotides outside the gene matches: 12. The CDR3 length is 18 residues.

The chain couples TRBV7-3 to TRBJ2-2, with 8 bases that match TRBD1. The trim removed 4 bases at V and 4 bases at J, leaving 14 bases unmatched. The CDR3 covers 18 residues. Per germline, CDR1 SGHTA and CDR2 FQGTGA. For the CDR3, the DNA is TGTGCCAGCAGCTCGCCGACAGGGGCCTCGATATTCACCGGGGAGCTGTTTTTT. Protein product: CASSSPTGASIFTGELFF.

This rearrangement joins TRBV19 to TRBJ2-7; the match to TRBD1 covers 9 bases. In germline, CDR1 is LNHDA, CDR2 SQIVND (reference sequence). V was pared by 7 bases and J by 4 bases, with 8 bases of the junction left unmatched. The length of the CDR3 is 14 residues. In nucleotides, the CDR3 is TGTGCCAGTACCATGGCGGGGACAGGGTACGAGCAGTACTTC. Residues: CASTMAGTGYEQYF.

The rearrangement uses TRBV27 and TRBJ2-3, with 14 bases lining up with TRBD2. This CDR3 region has 15 residues. The germline CDR1 and CDR2 sequences are MNHEY and SMNVEV (reference sequence). V trimming: 4 bases; J trimming: 8 bases; junction bases outside the gene matches: 5. The CDR3 DNA sequence: TGTGCCAGCAGTTCCGGGACTAGCGGGAGAGGTACGCAGTATTTT. It translates to CASSSGTSGRGTQYF.

V and J are TRBV9 and TRBJ2-1; no firm D call. This CDR3 spans 13 amino acids. V was pared by 1 base and J by 0 bases, with 2 bases between. Germline lookup yields CDR1 SGDLS and CDR2 YYNGEE. The CDR3 sequence: CASSVYSYNEQFF. CDR3 nucleotide sequence: TGTGCCAGCAGCGTATACTCCTACAATGAGCAGTTCTTC.

This clone was recorded once. The chain links TRBV7-9 to TRBJ2-7; 7 nucleotides agree with TRBD1. The junction had 11 bases not matched to a gene; V was cut back by 6 bases and J by 0 bases. From germline, CDR1 is SEHNR and CDR2 FQNEAQ (reference sequence). The CDR3 totals 16 residues. The CDR3 nucleotides read TGTGCCAGCAGTCAGTCCGGGACAGAGAGCTCCTACGAGCAGTACTTC. The encoded protein is CASSQSGTESSYEQYF.

The chain recombines TRBV27 with TRBJ2-3, with TRBD1 matching over 10 bases. This CDR3 spans 17 amino acids. CDR1 and CDR2 from the germline V gene are MNHEY and SMNVEV (reference sequence). J gave up 2 bases and V 0 bases, and 5 bases lay outside the gene matches. The CDR3 spells CASSLSATGGITDTQYF. The DNA for the CDR3 is TGTGCCAGCAGTTTATCCGCGACAGGGGGCATCACAGATACGCAGTATTTT.

V gene TRBV19 combines with J gene TRBJ2-3, with 7 bases fitting TRBD2. CDR3 length: 15 amino acids. Per the germline V gene, CDR1 is LNHDA and CDR2 is SQIVND (reference sequence). Trimming cost V 1 base and J 6 bases; bases outside gene matches: 7. The CDR3 DNA reads as TGTGCCAGTAGTATAGGGGCGGGAGTGGTCGATACGCAGTATTTT. Its protein product is CASSIGAGVVDTQYF.